These 16 T cell receptor beta chains were all obtained from the same sample, sequenced in a study of T-cell reconstitution after alpha-beta-depleted transplantation in children. Unique molecular identifiers were incorporated into the prepared TCRbeta library. From the PCR reads, TCRdb called clonotypes with MiXCR, one entry per CDR3 protein. The sample records fewer than 350,000 distinct CDR3 sequences, 10% being singletons. This specimen consisted of PBMCs, obtained before TCRalphabeta/CD19-depleted stem cell transplant. These receptors all come from a boy less than two years old with acute myeloid leukemia, due to receive a stem cell transplant.

A note on this clonotype: This may arise from a read error, as a much more abundant clone is one base away. The chain couples TRBV28 to TRBJ1-3; possibly TRBD1 for D (5 bases). The V end lost 7 bases, the J end lost 4 bases, and 14 bases lay between the germline ends. CDR3 size: 14 residues. Germline CDR1 MDHEN, CDR2 SYDVKM. The CDR3, as DNA: TGTGCCAGCAACCTGGGACGGGTGGGAAACACCATATATTTT. Residues: CASNLGRVGNTIYF.

This clonotype was counted ten times or more. The rearrangement links TRBV5-5 to TRBJ1-2; 7 bases match TRBD1. Germline V CDR1 and CDR2: SGHKS, YYEKEE (reference sequence). V lost 5 bases to trimming and J lost 4 bases; unmatched junction nucleotides: 2. The CDR3 loop spans 12 amino acids. CDR3 in DNA: TGTGCCAGCAGGAGGACAGGCTATGGCTACACCTTC. Amino acids: CASRRTGYGYTF.

This clonotype was seen at least ten times. The CDR3: CASNWADTQYF. In DNA, the CDR3 is TGTGCCAGCAATTGGGCAGATACGCAGTATTTT. V gene TRBV28 combines with J gene TRBJ2-3, with D hard to call. The germline gives CDR1 MDHEN, CDR2 SYDVKM. Trimming removed 7 bases from V and 4 bases from J, with 6 bases in between. The CDR3 runs to 11 residues. Together with reference TRBV28 and TRBJ2-3, the CDR3 gives the full variable domain: DVKVTQSSRYLVKRTGEKVFLECVQDMDHENMFWYRQDPGLGLRLIYFSYDVKMKEKGDIPEGYSVSREKKERFSLILESASTNQTSMYLCASNWADTQYFGPGTRLTVL.

The rearrangement links TRBV30 to TRBJ2-1; TRBD1 agrees at 9 bases. The CDR3 covers 18 residues. From germline, CDR1 is GTSNPN and CDR2 SVGIG (reference sequence). J was trimmed by 0 bases and V by 2 bases; bases with no gene match: 11. Here the CDR3 DNA reads TGTGCCTGGAGTAGGTTGAGGGGGACAGGGTCCTCCTACAATGAGCAGTTCTTC. This codes for CAWSRLRGTGSSYNEQFF. The full variable domain, with the rest looked up from reference TRBV30 and TRBJ2-1, is SQTIHQWPATLVQPVGSPLSLECTVEGTSNPNLYWYRQAAGRGLQLLFYSVGIGQISSEVPQNLSASRPQDRQFILSSKKLLLSDSGFYLCAWSRLRGTGSSYNEQFFGPGTRLTVL.

The rearrangement joins TRBV5-1 to TRBJ2-1, with 7 bases identical to TRBD1. The CDR3 covers 16 residues. Germline CDR1 and CDR2: SGHRS and YFSETQ. The junction had 7 bases not matched to a gene; V was cut back by 0 bases and J by 4 bases. The CDR3 loop reads CASSLAGQAGYNEQFF. The CDR3 bases are TGCGCCAGCAGCTTGGCCGGACAGGCCGGGTACAATGAGCAGTTCTTC.

This clonotype came up many times. The chain carries TRBV19 and TRBJ2-1; D gene uncertain. V was clipped by 1 base and J by 3 bases, with 7 bases between them. Germline CDR1 reads LNHDA; CDR2 reads SQIVND (reference sequence). The CDR3 has 14 amino acids. The DNA for the CDR3 is TGTGCCAGTAGTATAGGGATTCTCTACAATGAGCAGTTCTTC. The encoded protein is CASSIGILYNEQFF.

Many counts were recorded for this clonotype. This chain links TRBV6-1 with TRBJ1-6; 9 positions agree with TRBD1. Germline CDR1 and CDR2: MNHNS and SASEGT. This CDR3 contains 16 residues. Trimming removed 6 bases from V and 7 bases from J; junction bases left unmatched: 10. CDR3 DNA: TGTGCCAGCAGGGTTACCTCGGGACAGGGAAATTCACCCCTCCACTTT. Translated, it gives CASRVTSGQGNSPLHF.

The gene calls are TRBV4-3 and TRBJ2-5, with 7 positions matching TRBD2. The CDR3 is 14 amino acids. Trimming took 0 bases from V and 5 from J; bases not matched to a gene: 3. The germline V gene has CDR1 LGHNA and CDR2 YSLEER. CDR3 region: CASSQDLGGETQYF. CDR3 DNA: TGCGCCAGCAGCCAAGATTTGGGGGGGGAGACCCAGTACTTC.

This clonotype was recorded at least ten times. This rearrangement joins TRBV5-1 to TRBJ1-5; D gene ambiguous. The CDR3 length is 13 residues. The V end lost 2 bases, the J end lost 4 bases, and 7 bases lay between the germline ends. The V gene's germline CDR1 is SGHRS and CDR2 YFSETQ. The CDR3 is CASSFEPNQPQHF. CDR3 bases: TGCGCCAGCAGCTTTGAGCCGAATCAGCCCCAGCATTTT.

With regard to this clonotype: A read error may be the cause here, since a much bigger clone is one base away. V gene TRBV20-1 combines with J gene TRBJ2-7; D gene uncertain. Germline lookup yields CDR1 DFQATT and CDR2 SNEGSKA (reference sequence). The CDR3 totals 15 residues. V gave up 7 bases and J gave up 5 bases, with 24 bases separating them. CDR3 DNA sequence: TGCAGTGTGTCCCTCCAGGATCGGGCAATCCACGAGCAGTACTTC. It specifies CSVSLQDRAIHEQYF.

This clonotype was seen a few times. The rearrangement uses TRBV24-1 and TRBJ2-5; perhaps D is TRBD1 or TRBD2 (5 bases each). The ends were cut back, 3 bases at V and 3 bases at J, with 16 bases in the middle. CDR1 is KGHDR, CDR2 SFDVKD, per germline. The CDR3 is 16 amino acids. The CDR3 nucleotides read TGTGCCACCAGTGATCTCCGGGACGGACGAGAAGAGACCCAGTACTTC. This gives the protein CATSDLRDGREETQYF.

This clonotype showed up many times. The rearrangement links TRBV19 to TRBJ1-5; 7 bases match TRBD1. Germline V gene lookup returns CDR1 LNHDA and CDR2 SQIVND (reference sequence). CDR3 length equals 15 residues. Trimming at V came to 4 bases and at J to 7 bases, leaving 10 bases not matched to a gene. The CDR3 DNA is TGTGCCAGTAGTAAGGAGGGTACAGGGGCCCAGCCCCAGCATTTT. It yields the protein CASSKEGTGAQPQHF.

The rearrangement joins TRBV3-1 to TRBJ2-6, with D possibly matching TRBD2 (5 bases). Germline-derived CDR1 and CDR2 are LGHDT and YNNKEL (reference sequence). The CDR3 spans 16 residues. The V end was cut by 5 bases, the J end by 0 bases, with 11 bases between. The CDR3 is CASSIGRGSGANVLTF. The CDR3 bases are TGTGCCAGCAGCATCGGACGGGGCTCTGGGGCCAACGTCCTGACTTTC.

This clonotype was counted ten times or more. The chain is built from TRBV28 and TRBJ2-1; 8 bases are a match to TRBD1. The V gene end was trimmed by 7 bases and the J gene end by 8 bases; junction bases not matched to a gene: 13. The CDR3 is 15 amino acids. Germline-derived CDR1 and CDR2 are MDHEN and SYDVKM. The CDR3 sequence is CASTAKWTGLYEQFF. The CDR3 nucleotides read TGTGCCAGCACCGCAAAATGGACAGGGCTATATGAGCAGTTCTTC. Full variable domain (outside the CDR3, taken from reference TRBV28 and TRBJ2-1): DVKVTQSSRYLVKRTGEKVFLECVQDMDHENMFWYRQDPGLGLRLIYFSYDVKMKEKGDIPEGYSVSREKKERFSLILESASTNQTSMYLCASTAKWTGLYEQFFGPGTRLTVL.

This clonotype occurred many times. The gene calls are TRBV9 and TRBJ1-2, with 8 positions matching TRBD1. V lost 2 bases to trimming and J lost 4 bases; unmatched junction nucleotides: 4. The CDR3 is 14 amino acids. Per germline, CDR1 SGDLS and CDR2 YYNGEE. Written as DNA, the CDR3 is TGTGCCAGCAGCGTCATGACAGGGGCCTATGGCTACACCTTC. Translating it yields CASSVMTGAYGYTF.

On this clonotype itself: This may be a read error, as it is one base from a much larger clone. This chain joins TRBV4-1 and TRBJ2-7; D unclear. Germline lookup yields CDR1 MGHRA and CDR2 YSYEKL. With 0 bases removed from V and 3 bases from J, the gap between germline ends came to 9 bases. The CDR3 contains 14 residues. CDR3 amino acids: CASSQDGEDYEQYF. The CDR3 DNA reads as TGCGCCAGCAGCCAAGATGGCGAGGACTACGAGCAGTACTTC.